This record covers a single T cell receptor beta chain. Antigen unknown. The V end lost 6 bases, the J end lost 3 bases, and 11 bases lay between the germline ends. The germline V gene encodes CDR1 LNHDA and CDR2 SQIVND (reference sequence). CDR3 length: 13 residues. This table comes from immunoSEQ multiplex PCR, and its TCRdb copy is limited to in-frame clones, with some not included. The top ten clones hold around 1.8% of a sample with over 2,000,000 clones, 85% to 95% of them seen once. Selected positively for CCR7 and CD45RO-negative, naive CD8 cells excluded terminally differentiated effector memory CD45RA+ cells. The study drew its donors from healthy HIV-negative adults without recent acute infections or vaccinations. These data originate in a study of shared clonotypes between healthy human individuals. At the level of the study: Per donor, CD8 memory used one plate, CD8 naive used two, CD4 memory used three and CD4 naive used three.

General study points: Having only a few donors restricted how much genetic and exposure-history diversity was captured. Sorted-subset sequencing, rarefaction showed, was incomplete despite large depth.

This clonotype was sampled from a man younger than 35 in good health. Some clones in this sample may be carry-over from other donors' samples. Sequencing used naive CD8+ T cells from PBMCs. The chain has TRBV19 and TRBJ1-2; D is undetermined. CDR3 coding DNA: TGTGCCAGTAGGGATTATGAAGACTATGGCTACACCTTC. Its translation: CASRDYEDYGYTF.